The entry below describes one TCR beta chain. The source of the sample is a study of blood T cell repertoires in COVID-19. About the research overall: The study drew acute and convalescent COVID-19 samples from the United States, Italy and Spain. Nucleic acid was either cDNA or gDNA, and it came from T cells, B-cell-depleted T cells, or PBMCs.

In the original processing: Quantification of nucleated cells was approximated via reference gene primer amplification. Method: immunoSEQ multiplex PCR; TCRdb's copy keeps in-frame clones and lacks some. V, J and clone size were drawn from that table, and D and trimming were deduced from the DNA. The profile shows about 44,000 clones, under 90% of them singletons. Germline CDR1 and CDR2: SEHNR and FQNEAQ (reference sequence). Trimming removed 2 bases at V and 4 bases at J, with 11 bases between. CDR3 length: 14 residues. The chain has TRBV7-9 and TRBJ1-2; D is unresolved. Sample: peripheral blood. The sequence derives from a human donor in a cohort sampled during active COVID-19. CDR3 coding DNA: TGTGCCAGCAGCTTACAACAGCAGAGCTATGGCTACACCTTC. As protein: CASSLQQQSYGYTF.